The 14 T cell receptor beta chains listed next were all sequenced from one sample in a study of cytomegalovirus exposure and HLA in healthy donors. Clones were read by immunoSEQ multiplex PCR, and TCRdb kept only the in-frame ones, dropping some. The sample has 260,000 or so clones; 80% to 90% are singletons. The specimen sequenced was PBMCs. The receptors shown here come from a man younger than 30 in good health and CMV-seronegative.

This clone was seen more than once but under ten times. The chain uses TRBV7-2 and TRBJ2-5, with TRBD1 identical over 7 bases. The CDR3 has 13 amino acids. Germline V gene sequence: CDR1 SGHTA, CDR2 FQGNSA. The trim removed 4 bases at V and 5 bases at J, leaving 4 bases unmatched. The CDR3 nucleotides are TGTGCCAGCAGCTCCCCAGGGGGTGAGACCCAGTACTTC. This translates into CASSSPGGETQYF.

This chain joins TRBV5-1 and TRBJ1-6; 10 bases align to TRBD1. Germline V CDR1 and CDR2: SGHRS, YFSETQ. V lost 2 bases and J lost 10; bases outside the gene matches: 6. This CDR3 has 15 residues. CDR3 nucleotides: TGCGCCAGCAGCTTAGGGGGACAGGGGCGATCACCCCTCCACTTT. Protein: CASSLGGQGRSPLHF.

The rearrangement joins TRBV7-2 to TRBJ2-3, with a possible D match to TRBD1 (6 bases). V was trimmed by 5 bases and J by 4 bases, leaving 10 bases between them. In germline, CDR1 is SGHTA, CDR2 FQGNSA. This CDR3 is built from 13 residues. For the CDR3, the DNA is TGTGCCAGCAGCCTACAGGGCGCAGATACGCAGTATTTT. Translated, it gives CASSLQGADTQYF.

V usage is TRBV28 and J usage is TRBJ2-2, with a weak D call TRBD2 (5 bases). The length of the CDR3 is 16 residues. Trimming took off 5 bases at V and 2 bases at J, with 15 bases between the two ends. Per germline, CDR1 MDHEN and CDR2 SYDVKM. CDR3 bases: TGTGCCAGCAGTCCATCTAGCATGCCTAACACCGGGGAGCTGTTTTTT. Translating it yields CASSPSSMPNTGELFF. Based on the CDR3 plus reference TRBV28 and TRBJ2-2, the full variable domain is DVKVTQSSRYLVKRTGEKVFLECVQDMDHENMFWYRQDPGLGLRLIYFSYDVKMKEKGDIPEGYSVSREKKERFSLILESASTNQTSMYLCASSPSSMPNTGELFFGEGSRLTVL.

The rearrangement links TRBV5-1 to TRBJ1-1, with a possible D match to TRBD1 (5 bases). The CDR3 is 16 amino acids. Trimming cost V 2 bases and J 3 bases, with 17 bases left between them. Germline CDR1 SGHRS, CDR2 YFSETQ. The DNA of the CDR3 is TGCGCCAGCAGCTTTAGCCAGGGCGGCCGTGACACTGAAGCTTTCTTT. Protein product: CASSFSQGGRDTEAFF.

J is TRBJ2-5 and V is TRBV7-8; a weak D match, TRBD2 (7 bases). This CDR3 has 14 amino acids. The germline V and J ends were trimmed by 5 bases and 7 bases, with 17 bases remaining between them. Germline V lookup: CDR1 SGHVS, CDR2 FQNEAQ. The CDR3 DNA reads TGTGCCAGCAGCAACCTGGGGGGGGCCGGGACCCAGTACTTC. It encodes CASSNLGGAGTQYF. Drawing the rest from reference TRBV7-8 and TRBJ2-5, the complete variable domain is GAGVSQSPRYKVAKRGQDVALRCDPISGHVSLFWYQQALGQGPEFLTYFQNEAQLDKSGLPSDRFFAERPEGSVSTLKIQRTQQEDSAVYLCASSNLGGAGTQYFGPGTRLLVL.

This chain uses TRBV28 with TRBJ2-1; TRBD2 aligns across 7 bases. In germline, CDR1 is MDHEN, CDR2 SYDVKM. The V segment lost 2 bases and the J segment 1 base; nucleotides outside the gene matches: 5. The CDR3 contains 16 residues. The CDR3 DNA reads TGTGCCAGCAGTTTAAGCCTAGCGGTTTCCTACAATGAGCAGTTCTTC. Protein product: CASSLSLAVSYNEQFF. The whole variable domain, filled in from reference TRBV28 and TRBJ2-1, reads DVKVTQSSRYLVKRTGEKVFLECVQDMDHENMFWYRQDPGLGLRLIYFSYDVKMKEKGDIPEGYSVSREKKERFSLILESASTNQTSMYLCASSLSLAVSYNEQFFGPGTRLTVL.

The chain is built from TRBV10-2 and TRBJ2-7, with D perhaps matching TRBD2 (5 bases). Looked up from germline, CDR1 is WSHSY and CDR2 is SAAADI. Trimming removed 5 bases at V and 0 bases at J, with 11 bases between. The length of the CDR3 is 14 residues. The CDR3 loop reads CASSSSGYSYEQYF. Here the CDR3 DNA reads TGCGCCAGCAGTTCAAGCGGTTACTCCTACGAGCAGTACTTC.

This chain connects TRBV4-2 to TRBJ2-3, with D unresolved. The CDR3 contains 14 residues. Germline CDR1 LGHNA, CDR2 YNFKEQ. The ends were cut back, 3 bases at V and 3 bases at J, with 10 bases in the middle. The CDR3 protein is CASSQRPNTDTQYF. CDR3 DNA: TGTGCCAGCAGCCAGAGGCCGAATACAGATACGCAGTATTTT.

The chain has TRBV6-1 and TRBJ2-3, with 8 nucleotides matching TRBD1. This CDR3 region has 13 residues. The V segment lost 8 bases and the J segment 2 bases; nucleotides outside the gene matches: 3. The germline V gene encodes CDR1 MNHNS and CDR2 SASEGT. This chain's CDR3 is CASETGATDTQYF. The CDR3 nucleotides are TGTGCCAGCGAGACAGGGGCCACAGATACGCAGTATTTT.

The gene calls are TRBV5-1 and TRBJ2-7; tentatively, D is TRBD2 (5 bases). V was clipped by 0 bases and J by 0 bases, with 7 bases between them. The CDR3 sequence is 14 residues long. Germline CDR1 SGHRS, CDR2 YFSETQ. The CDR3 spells CASSLVAFSYEQYF. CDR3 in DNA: TGCGCCAGCAGCTTGGTAGCGTTCTCCTACGAGCAGTACTTC.

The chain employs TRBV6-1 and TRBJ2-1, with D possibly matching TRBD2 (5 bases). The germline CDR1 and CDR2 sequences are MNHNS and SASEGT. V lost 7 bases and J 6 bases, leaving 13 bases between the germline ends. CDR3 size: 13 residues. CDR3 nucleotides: TGTGCCAGCATTAGGGAGCTAAGCAATGAGCAGTTCTTC. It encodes CASIRELSNEQFF.

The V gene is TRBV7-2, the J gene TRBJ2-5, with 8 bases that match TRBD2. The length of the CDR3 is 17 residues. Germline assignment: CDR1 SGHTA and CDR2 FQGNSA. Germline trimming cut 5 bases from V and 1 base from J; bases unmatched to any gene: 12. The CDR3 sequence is CASSPQPLAAFQETQYF. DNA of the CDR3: TGTGCCAGCAGCCCCCAGCCACTAGCGGCCTTCCAAGAGACCCAGTACTTC.

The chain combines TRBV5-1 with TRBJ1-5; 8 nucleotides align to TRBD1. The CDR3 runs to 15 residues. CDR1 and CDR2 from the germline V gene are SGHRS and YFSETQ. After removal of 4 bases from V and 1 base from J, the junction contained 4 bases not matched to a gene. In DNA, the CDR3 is TGCGCCAGCAGCCTACAGGGGGGAAGCAATCAGCCCCAGCATTTT. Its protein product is CASSLQGGSNQPQHF.